This TCR beta chain was recorded in a study of T cells in Graves' hyperthyroidism and ophthalmopathy (dated by TCRdb to between 2018 and 2020). Describing the broader study: Peripheral blood samples were taken at the time of initial diagnosis, prior to any treatment. To identify TCR V-J signatures that set the groups apart, the researchers used a discovery cohort of 90 to 100 patients, made up of under 45 with Graves' ophthalmopathy and approximately 57 with stable Graves' hyperthyroidism. Prospective prediction of ophthalmopathy was tested in an independent validation cohort of approximately 19 hyperthyroidism patients and 15 to 17 patients who later progressed to ophthalmopathy. The 95 to 100 discovery patients were randomly divided into training and test sets at a 7:3 ratio. The study also compared thyroid tissue and blood T-cell repertoires from 6 or 7 Graves' hyperthyroidism patients. Following sampling, methimazole starting at 30 mg daily was given to hyperthyroidism patients, and high-dose intravenous methylprednisolone was given to ophthalmopathy patients. The paper reports TCR Vbeta CDR3 sequencing of approximately 140 peripheral blood samples: approximately 43 ophthalmopathy, fewer than 85 hyperthyroidism and around 17 progressor patients. What the work shows at the level of the full study, not this receptor alone: Most expanded thyroid clonotypes (frequency above 0.001) were also detected in blood, a finding suggesting that blood repertoires may reflect thyroid immune responses. In cross-validation, a model built on a 13 V-J signature told ophthalmopathy apart from stable hyperthyroidism with 87.88% sensitivity and roughly 81% specificity, and in testing the same model reached 80%/75%. In validation, the model predicted progression to ophthalmopathy with approximately 70% sensitivity and less than 80% specificity, a median of approximately 6.7 months before onset. No statistical method was used to set the sample size in advance, and investigators knew the group allocation.

This clonotype was recorded at least ten times. Its specific antigen is unknown. No much larger clone is present one base from it, and per-base qualities are unavailable. V is trimmed back by 1 base and J by 0 bases, and the junction contains 2 bases that no gene match accounts for. The CDR3 runs 17 residues from the cysteine to the phenylalanine. Solely the CDR3 DNA is kept, with 51 bases framed from the first base. Amplification of TCR beta CDR3 regions was carried out from RNA transcripts. For the first round of RT-PCR on the TCR CDR3, the HTBI primer set was used together with the Qiagen OneStep RT-PCR kit. Libraries were constructed in a second round of multiplex PCR, after which size selection and purification were carried out. Paired-end sequencing of the libraries was performed with 100 bp reads on an Illumina HiSeq2000. For the original study's pipeline: SOAPnuke was used to process the raw data, removing reads that contained adapters or uncalled bases, had a mean Phred below 15, or lacked an exact match to the constant primer or identifier. High-quality paired reads were merged with COPE v1.2.5, and unique nucleotide sequences were defined as clonotypes. MiTCR v1.1 was used to align clonotypes to the IMGT TRBV, TRBD and TRBJ reference segments. Analysis was restricted to V-J combinations with a frequency above 0.0001, which covered roughly 99% of repertoires. A TCS score was defined as the ratio of F50 (clonal expansion) to E x V (chaos), with BLOSUM62-based TCRdist applied between CDR3 peptides within each V-J. Welch's t-statistics and random forest reduced fewer than 600 V-J features to 13, which were used in a naive Bayes classifier (R e1071). The similarity between thyroid and blood repertoires was quantified using the Morisita-Horn index. TCRdb applied fastp at Q25 and MiXCR to the public reads, then kept only in-frame beta chains. Rows are unified per CDR3 protein, each entry keeping the most common DNA and genes. The V and J calls follow TCRdb's processing rather than the paper's. Counted in this sample were fewer than 750,000 distinct CDR3 sequences; over 12% of them appeared once. Clones ranked in the top ten supply approximately 4.3% of the sample.

In the ophthalmopathy patients, disease was moderately to severely active, with a Clinical Activity Score of 3 or more, a NOSPECS grade of 4 or more, and a duration of less than 3 months. Exclusion was applied to patients with uncontrolled infections, other autoimmune diseases, pregnancy or lactation. Diagnoses relied on clinical symptoms, serum thyroxine and TRAb, thyroid ultrasound and orbital computed tomography. PBMCs were separated from roughly 10 ml of fresh peripheral blood using Ficoll-Paque density gradient centrifugation. Total RNA was extracted using Trizol reagent, and RNA quality was assessed on an Agilent 2100 Bioanalyzer.

The sequence was collected from a woman aged 40 to 50 with Graves' ophthalmopathy. The chain links TRBV12-3 or TRBV12-4 with TRBJ2-3, with 12 bases matching TRBD2. The specimen sequenced was blood. The CDR3 region: CASSLVGTSGSTDTQYF. The DNA reads as follows: TGTGCCAGCAGTTTAGTCGGGACTAGCGGGAGCACAGATACGCAGTATTTT.